The 19 T cell receptor beta chains listed next were all sequenced from one sample in a study of CD8+ T cells in alopecia areata. RNA extraction and reverse transcription yielded cDNA as sequencing template. TCRdb's copy holds only in-frame clones and misses some; the assay was immunoSEQ multiplex PCR. This sample has about 170,000 clones; just over 65% occur once, and the top ten carry approximately 10%. Sequenced here: CD8+ T cells sorted from blood, sampled at week 0. The receptors shown here come from a human donor with alopecia areata.

A few counts support this clone. V gene TRBV13 combines with J gene TRBJ2-3, with TRBD2 matching over 9 bases. The germline gives CDR1 PRHDT, CDR2 FYEKMQ (reference sequence). The CDR3 is 16 amino acids. V lost 5 bases, J lost 0 bases, and 6 bases stayed unmatched. CDR3 nucleotides: TGTGCCAGCAGCCACCCTAGCGGGGCTAGCACAGATACGCAGTATTTT. This sequence encodes CASSHPSGASTDTQYF.

This chain connects TRBV7-9 to TRBJ1-4, with a weak D call TRBD1 (5 bases). V lost 8 bases and J 4 bases, leaving 23 bases between the germline ends. Germline V lookup: CDR1 SEHNR, CDR2 FQNEAQ (reference sequence). There are 17 residues in the CDR3. The CDR3 reads CASRNQGYGLDNEKLFF. The CDR3 DNA sequence: TGTGCCAGCCGGAATCAGGGATACGGTCTCGATAATGAAAAACTGTTTTTT.

The V and J genes are TRBV25-1 and TRBJ1-2; unclear D gene. CDR3 length equals 16 residues. Between the trimmed V and J ends, which lost 4 bases and 0 bases, there was a span of 15 bases. The germline V gene has CDR1 MGHDK and CDR2 SYGVNS. The CDR3 here is CASSGPPSFPNYGYTF. DNA of the CDR3: TGTGCCAGCAGTGGCCCCCCCAGTTTTCCTAACTATGGCTACACCTTC.

This clone was seen a handful of times. This chain uses TRBV7-9 with TRBJ2-3; a weak D match, TRBD2 (5 bases). Germline V lookup: CDR1 SEHNR, CDR2 FQNEAQ (reference sequence). The V end lost 9 bases, the J end lost 2 bases, and 12 bases lay between the germline ends. CDR3 length: 13 residues. CDR3: CASEFRDTDTQYF. The CDR3 DNA sequence: TGTGCCAGTGAGTTCCGGGACACAGATACGCAGTATTTT.

Here the CDR3 reads CASSQAVDWEQYF. As DNA, the CDR3 is TGTGCCAGCAGCCAGGCGGTGGACTGGGAGCAGTACTTC. V usage is TRBV6-1 and J usage is TRBJ2-7; D is possibly TRBD2 (5 bases). Per the germline V gene, CDR1 is MNHNS and CDR2 is SASEGT. The CDR3 runs to 13 residues. V was shortened by 6 bases and J by 7 bases, with 16 bases between the two germline ends.

CDR3 residues: CASSAQVNTEAFF. DNA of the CDR3: TGTGCCAGCAGTGCCCAGGTGAACACTGAAGCTTTCTTT. The chain links TRBV6-5 to TRBJ1-1; no clear D. CDR1 is MNHEY, CDR2 SVGAGI, per germline. The CDR3 totals 13 residues. Between the trimmed V and J ends, which lost 5 bases and 0 bases, there was a span of 7 bases.

This clone has more than one count but fewer than ten. The same CDR3 can be traced to other DNA sequences in this sample. The CDR3 bases are TGTGCCAGCAGTTTATGGGGGGGGACTCAGCCCCAGCATTTT. Translated: CASSLWGGTQPQHF. V usage is TRBV27 and J usage is TRBJ1-5; tentatively, D is TRBD1 (5 bases). The V gene's germline CDR1 is MNHEY and CDR2 SMNVEV (reference sequence). V lost 1 base and J lost 6, with 10 bases in between. The CDR3 runs to 14 residues.

This clone has only a few counts. The chain carries TRBV29-1 and TRBJ2-1; 8 bases are a match to TRBD2. V shed 2 bases, J shed 7 bases, and the junction held 7 bases outside the gene matches. The CDR3 spans 14 residues. From germline, CDR1 is SQVTM and CDR2 ANQGSEA. The CDR3 bases are TGCAGCGTTGAATATGCGGGGGGTGGGAATGAGCAGTTCTTC. Protein product: CSVEYAGGGNEQFF.

The chain's CDR3 is CASSGGGLEAFF. CDR3 DNA sequence: TGTGCCAGCAGTGGGGGAGGGCTCGAAGCTTTCTTT. The J gene is TRBJ1-1, the V gene TRBV6-5; D perhaps matches TRBD1 (5 bases). CDR3 length: 12 amino acids. Trimming removed 5 bases at V and 8 bases at J, with 12 bases between. Germline lookup yields CDR1 MNHEY and CDR2 SVGAGI.

The J gene is TRBJ1-5, the V gene TRBV2; D is unclear. The CDR3 has 14 residues. V lost 1 base to trimming and J lost 3 bases, with 7 bases between them. CDR1 and CDR2 from the germline V gene are SNHLY and FYNNEI. As DNA, the CDR3 is TGTGCCAGCAGTGAAGACGCCACCAATCAGCCCCAGCATTTT. Protein sequence: CASSEDATNQPQHF.

The J gene is TRBJ1-2, the V gene TRBV2; D unclear. Germline V gene data show CDR1 as SNHLY and CDR2 as FYNNEI. V gave up 6 bases and J gave up 4 bases, with 9 bases separating them. The CDR3 has 12 residues. The CDR3 coding sequence is TGTGCCAGCAGCTTTGACACCTATGGCTACACCTTC. Translated: CASSFDTYGYTF.

This clone was detected only a few times. The CDR3 here is CAHHGGTSGNTIYF. CDR3 in DNA: TGTGCCCACCATGGAGGGACCTCTGGAAACACCATATATTTT. This sequence joins TRBV7-9 and TRBJ1-3; TRBD1 is a possible D gene (5 bases). Germline assignment: CDR1 SEHNR and CDR2 FQNEAQ (reference sequence). Trimming removed 11 bases from V and 0 bases from J, with 14 bases in between. The CDR3 is 14 amino acids.

This clone was observed a few times. The gene calls are TRBV15 and TRBJ2-3, with D maybe TRBD1 (6 bases). Between the trimmed V and J ends, which lost 0 bases and 5 bases, there was a span of 6 bases. This CDR3 spans 13 amino acids. CDR1 is LNHNV, CDR2 YYDKDF, per germline (reference sequence). The CDR3 DNA reads as TGTGCCACCAGCAGAGAAGGGGGAGATACGCAGTATTTT. This sequence encodes CATSREGGDTQYF.

The chain links TRBV9 to TRBJ1-6; 9 bases are shared with TRBD1. Germline loops: CDR1 SGDLS, CDR2 YYNGEE. The V segment lost 3 bases and the J segment 7 bases; nucleotides outside the gene matches: 8. The length of the CDR3 is 16 residues. CDR3 amino acids: CASSESGGTGNSPLHF. CDR3 nucleotides: TGTGCCAGCAGCGAAAGCGGGGGGACAGGGAATTCACCCCTCCACTTT.

The CDR3 sequence: CASSEGGARTDTQYF. DNA for the CDR3: TGCGCCAGCAGTGAGGGAGGAGCCCGGACAGATACGCAGTATTTT. The rearrangement uses TRBV10-2 and TRBJ2-3; possibly TRBD2 for D (5 bases). With 2 bases removed from V and 3 bases from J, the gap between germline ends came to 12 bases. Germline lookup yields CDR1 WSHSY and CDR2 SAAADI. This CDR3 region has 15 residues.

This clone was observed a handful of times. The chain recombines TRBV25-1 with TRBJ1-6; 7 nucleotides match TRBD1. V shed 3 bases and J 6 bases; nucleotides not matched to a gene: 5. The length of the CDR3 is 15 residues. Germline CDR1 MGHDK, CDR2 SYGVNS. The CDR3 coding sequence is TGTGCCAGCAGTGATATCAGGGGGGGTAATTCACCCCTCCACTTT. This sequence encodes CASSDIRGGNSPLHF.

The genes are TRBV29-1 and TRBJ1-2; the D is unclear. V was cut by 2 bases and J by 13 bases, with 20 bases left in between. Germline V lookup: CDR1 SQVTM, CDR2 ANQGSEA. CDR3 length equals 13 residues. The CDR3 coding sequence is TGCAGCGTTGAAACCGGGAGTCGGTTGGTCCGCACCTTC. Translated, it gives CSVETGSRLVRTF.

Worth noting for this clone: This sample includes further DNA sequences coding for the same CDR3. The CDR3 spells CASSLGQFNYGYTF. The CDR3 bases are TGTGCCAGCAGCTTGGGACAGTTCAACTATGGCTACACCTTC. The chain uses TRBV5-6 and TRBJ1-2, with D perhaps TRBD1 (5 bases). V was cut by 0 bases and J by 2 bases, with 8 bases left in between. In germline, CDR1 is SGHDT, CDR2 YYEEEE. This CDR3 is built from 14 residues.

The rearrangement joins TRBV10-3 to TRBJ2-3; D ambiguous. Trimming pared 5 bases from V and 4 bases from J, leaving 13 bases between. Germline-derived CDR1 and CDR2 are ENHRY and SYGVKD. The CDR3 has 14 amino acids. The CDR3 DNA reads as TGTGCCATCAGTACCATAGGAGATCCAGATACGCAGTATTTT. It yields the protein CAISTIGDPDTQYF.